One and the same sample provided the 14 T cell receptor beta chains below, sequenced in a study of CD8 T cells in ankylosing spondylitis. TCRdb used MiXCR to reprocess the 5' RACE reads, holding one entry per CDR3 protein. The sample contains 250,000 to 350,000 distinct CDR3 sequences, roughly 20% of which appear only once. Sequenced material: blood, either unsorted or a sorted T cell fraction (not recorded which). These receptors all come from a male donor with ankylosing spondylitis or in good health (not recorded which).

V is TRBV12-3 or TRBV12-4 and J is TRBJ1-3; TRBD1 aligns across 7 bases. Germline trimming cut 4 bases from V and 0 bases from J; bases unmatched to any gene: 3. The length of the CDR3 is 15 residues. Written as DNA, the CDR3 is TGTGCCAGCAGTTCGCCAGGGGGCTCTGGAAACACCATATATTTT. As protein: CASSSPGGSGNTIYF.

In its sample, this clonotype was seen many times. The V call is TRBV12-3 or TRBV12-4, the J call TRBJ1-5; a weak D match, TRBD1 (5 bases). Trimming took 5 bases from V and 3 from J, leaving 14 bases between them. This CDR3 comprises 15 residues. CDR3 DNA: TGTGCCAGCAGTCCCCGGGGGGATTCCAATCAGCCCCAGCATTTT. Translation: CASSPRGDSNQPQHF.

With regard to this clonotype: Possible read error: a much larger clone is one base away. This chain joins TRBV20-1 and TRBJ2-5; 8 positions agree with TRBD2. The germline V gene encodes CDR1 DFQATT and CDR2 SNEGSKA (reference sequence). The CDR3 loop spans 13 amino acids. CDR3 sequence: CSARLAIQGTQYF. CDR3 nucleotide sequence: TGCAGTGCGAGACTAGCGATTCAAGGGACCCAGTACTTC.

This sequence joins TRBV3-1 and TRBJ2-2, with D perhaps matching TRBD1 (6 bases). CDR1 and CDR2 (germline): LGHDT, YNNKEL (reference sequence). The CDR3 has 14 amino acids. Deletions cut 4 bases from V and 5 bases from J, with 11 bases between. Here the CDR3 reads CASSRTQGTGELFF. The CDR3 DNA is TGTGCCAGCAGCCGGACGCAGGGGACCGGGGAGCTGTTTTTT.

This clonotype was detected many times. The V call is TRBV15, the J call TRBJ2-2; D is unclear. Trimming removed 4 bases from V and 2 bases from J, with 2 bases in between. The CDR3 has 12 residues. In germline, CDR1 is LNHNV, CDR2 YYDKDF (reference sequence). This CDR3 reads CATSINTGELFF. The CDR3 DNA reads TGTGCCACCAGCATCAACACCGGGGAGCTGTTTTTT.

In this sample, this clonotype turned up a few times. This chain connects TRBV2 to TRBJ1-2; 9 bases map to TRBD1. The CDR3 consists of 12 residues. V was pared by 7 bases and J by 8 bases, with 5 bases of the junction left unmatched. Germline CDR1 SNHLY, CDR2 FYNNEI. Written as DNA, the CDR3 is TGTGCCAGCAAGGGACAGGGTATAGGCTACACCTTC. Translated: CASKGQGIGYTF.

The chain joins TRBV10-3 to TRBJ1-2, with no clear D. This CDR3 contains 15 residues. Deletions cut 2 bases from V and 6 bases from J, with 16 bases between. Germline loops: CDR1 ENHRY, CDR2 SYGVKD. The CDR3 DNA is TGTGCCATCAGTGAGGCCGGGATAGCCACGGATGGCTACACCTTC. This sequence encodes CAISEAGIATDGYTF.

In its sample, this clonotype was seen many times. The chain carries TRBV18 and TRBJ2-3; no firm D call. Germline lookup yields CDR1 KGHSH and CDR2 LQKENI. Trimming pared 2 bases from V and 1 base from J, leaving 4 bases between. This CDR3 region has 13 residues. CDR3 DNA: TGTGCCAGCTCACCAGGGGGCACAGATACGCAGTATTTT. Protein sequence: CASSPGGTDTQYF.

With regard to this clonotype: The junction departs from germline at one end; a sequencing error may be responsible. The CDR3 nucleotides read TGTGCCAGCAGCCCCCGGGACGATCAGCGGGAGAGGCTCTTC. It codes for CASSPRDDQRERLF. The chain joins TRBV7-6 to TRBJ2-1; 8 nucleotides match TRBD2. Germline-derived CDR1 and CDR2 are SGHVS and FNYEAQ. The length of the CDR3 is 14 residues.

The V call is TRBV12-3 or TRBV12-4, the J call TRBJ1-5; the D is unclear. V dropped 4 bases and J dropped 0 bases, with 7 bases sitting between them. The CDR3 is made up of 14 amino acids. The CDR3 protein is CASSSGISNQPQHF. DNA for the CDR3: TGTGCCAGCAGTTCGGGCATTAGCAATCAGCCCCAGCATTTT.

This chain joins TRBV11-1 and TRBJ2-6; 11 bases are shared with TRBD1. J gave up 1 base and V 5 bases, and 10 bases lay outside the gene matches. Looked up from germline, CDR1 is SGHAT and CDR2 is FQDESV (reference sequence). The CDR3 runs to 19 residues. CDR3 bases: TGTGCCAGCAGCCGAGGGGGACAGGGGGTCCCTTCTGGGGCCAACGTCCTGACTTTC. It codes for CASSRGGQGVPSGANVLTF. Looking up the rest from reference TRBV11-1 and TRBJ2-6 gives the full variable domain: EAEVAQSPRYKITEKSQAVAFWCDPISGHATLYWYRQILGQGPELLVQFQDESVVDDSQLPKDRFSAERLKGVDSTLKIQPAELGDSAMYLCASSRGGQGVPSGANVLTFGAGSRLTVL.

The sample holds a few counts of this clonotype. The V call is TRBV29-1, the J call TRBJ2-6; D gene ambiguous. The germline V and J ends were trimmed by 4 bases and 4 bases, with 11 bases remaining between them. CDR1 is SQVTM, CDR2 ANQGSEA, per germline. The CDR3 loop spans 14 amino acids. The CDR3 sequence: CSVAAPEGANVLTF. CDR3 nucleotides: TGCAGCGTTGCCGCCCCGGAAGGGGCCAACGTCCTGACTTTC.

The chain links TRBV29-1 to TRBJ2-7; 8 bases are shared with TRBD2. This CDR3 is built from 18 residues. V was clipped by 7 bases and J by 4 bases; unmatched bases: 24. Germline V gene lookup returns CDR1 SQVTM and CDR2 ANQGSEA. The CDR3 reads CSAFSGTSGRKMGYEQYV. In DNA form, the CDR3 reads TGCAGCGCCTTTTCTGGAACTAGCGGTCGAAAGATGGGATACGAGCAGTACGTC.

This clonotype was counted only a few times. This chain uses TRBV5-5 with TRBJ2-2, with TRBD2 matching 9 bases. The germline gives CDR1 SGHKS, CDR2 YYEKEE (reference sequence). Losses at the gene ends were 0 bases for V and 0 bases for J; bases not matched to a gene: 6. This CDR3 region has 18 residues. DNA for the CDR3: TGTGCCAGCAGCTTGGTGGGGCTAGCGGGGACGAACACCGGGGAGCTGTTTTTT. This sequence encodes CASSLVGLAGTNTGELFF.